One and the same sample provided the 10 T cell receptor beta chains below, sequenced in a study of blood T cell repertoires in COVID-19. Produced via immunoSEQ multiplex PCR; TCRdb's table is partial and in-frame only. In the table there are 250,000 to 400,000 clones, roughly 90% of which are singletons. Sequenced material: peripheral blood. The receptors here all came from a woman in her 30s with COVID-19, enrolled during active disease.

The V call is TRBV11-2, the J call TRBJ1-4, with TRBD1 matching 7 bases. V lost 1 base, J lost 1 base, and 0 bases stayed unmatched. The germline V gene encodes CDR1 SGHAT and CDR2 FQNNGV. The CDR3 extends over 15 amino acids. CDR3 amino acids: CASSLGDRTNEKLFF. The CDR3 DNA reads TGTGCCAGCAGCTTAGGGGACAGAACTAATGAAAAACTGTTTTTT.

J is TRBJ1-2 and V is TRBV9, with D possibly being TRBD1 (6 bases). Between the trimmed V and J ends, which lost 3 bases and 1 base, there was a span of 16 bases. The germline V gene has CDR1 SGDLS and CDR2 YYNGEE. The CDR3 has 16 residues. The CDR3 sequence is CASSASRQALNYGYTF. In nucleotides, the CDR3 is TGTGCCAGCAGCGCGTCCAGACAGGCACTTAACTATGGCTACACCTTC.

This chain connects TRBV12-3 or TRBV12-4 to TRBJ2-3; TRBD2 is a possible D gene (6 bases). Trimming took 4 bases from V and 4 from J, leaving 9 bases between them. This CDR3 has 13 amino acids. DNA for the CDR3: TGTGCCAGCAGTTCAGTAGCGGCAGATACGCAGTATTTT. Translation: CASSSVAADTQYF.

The chain employs TRBV30 and TRBJ1-5, with 7 nucleotides matching TRBD1. V lost 5 bases and J lost 2; bases outside the gene matches: 0. Germline-derived CDR1 and CDR2 are GTSNPN and SVGIG (reference sequence). The CDR3 consists of 12 residues. CDR3: CAWGQGNQPQHF. CDR3 DNA sequence: TGTGCCTGGGGACAGGGCAATCAGCCCCAGCATTTT.

The chain recombines TRBV5-1 with TRBJ2-2, with no clear D. Germline V gene sequence: CDR1 SGHRS, CDR2 YFSETQ. The CDR3 contains 12 residues. V lost 7 bases, J lost 4 bases, and 8 bases lay in between. CDR3 protein: CASDPGTGELFF. The CDR3 DNA follows: TGCGCCAGCGATCCGGGCACCGGGGAGCTGTTTTTT. The variable domain in full, completed from reference TRBV5-1 and TRBJ2-2, reads KAGVTQTPRYLIKTRGQQVTLSCSPISGHRSVSWYQQTPGQGLQFLFEYFSETQRNKGNFPGRFSGRQFSNSRSEMNVSTLELGDSALYLCASDPGTGELFFGEGSRLTVL.

The gene calls are TRBV2 and TRBJ2-1; 7 bases are a match to TRBD1. After removal of 5 bases from V and 5 bases from J, the junction contained 3 bases not matched to a gene. The CDR3 is 13 residues long. Germline CDR1 and CDR2: SNHLY and FYNNEI. The CDR3 sequence is CASSWTGNNEQFF. CDR3 in DNA: TGTGCCAGCAGTTGGACAGGTAACAATGAGCAGTTCTTC.

The V call is TRBV19, the J call TRBJ1-1; 8 bases are shared with TRBD1. From germline, CDR1 is LNHDA and CDR2 SQIVND (reference sequence). The J segment lost 4 bases and the V segment lost 9 bases, leaving 13 bases of the junction unmatched. There are 15 residues in the CDR3. The CDR3 DNA reads TGTGCCAGCCTTGAACTCGGACAGGGATCCACTGAAGCTTTCTTT. Its translation: CASLELGQGSTEAFF.

The chain has TRBV30 and TRBJ1-1; 7 bases are a match to TRBD1. The CDR3 consists of 13 residues. J lost 3 bases, V lost 6 bases, and 7 bases had no gene match. The germline gives CDR1 GTSNPN, CDR2 SVGIG (reference sequence). CDR3 bases: TGTGCCTGTCGGGGACAGTCGTACACTGAAGCTTTCTTT. Protein: CACRGQSYTEAFF.

In this sample, this clone turned up a few times. The chain employs TRBV7-3 and TRBJ2-2, with TRBD1 as a possible D gene (6 bases). This CDR3 has 17 amino acids. Trimming cost V 3 bases and J 0 bases, with 14 bases left between them. Germline CDR1 and CDR2: SGHTA and FQGTGA. As DNA, the CDR3 is TGTGCCAGCAGCTTGGTAACCAGGGGAACGAACACCGGGGAGCTGTTTTTT. Its translation is CASSLVTRGTNTGELFF.

J is TRBJ1-1 and V is TRBV7-9; 7 nucleotides align to TRBD1. This CDR3 is 13 amino acids long. CDR1 SEHNR and CDR2 FQNEAQ come from the germline V gene (reference sequence). The V segment lost 2 bases and the J segment 7 bases; nucleotides outside the gene matches: 4. In DNA, the CDR3 is TGTGCCAGCAGCTTATTGGGACAGTTTGAAGCTTTCTTT. It translates to CASSLLGQFEAFF.